This is a list of T cell receptor beta chains from one sample in a study of T cell responses to AZD1222 COVID-19 vaccine. Some clones are missing from TCRdb's copy, which holds only in-frame ones; the method was immunoSEQ multiplex PCR. The repertoire holds 70,000 or so clones, around 90% seen once, with less than 25% in the top ten. The source material was peripheral blood, sampled on day 0 of AZD1222 vaccination. These receptors all come from an adult in good health. CDR3s include the opening cysteine and the closing phenylalanine or tryptophan. The D gene is left open where the match is weak. Clone size is stated in some rows and not others, as once, few, many or a class when expanded.

J gene | V gene | clone size | D gene | CDR3 protein | CDR3 DNA
TRBJ2-1 | TRBV28 | . | . | CASSGPYNEQFF | TGTGCCAGCAGCGGACCATACAATGAGCAGTTCTTC
TRBJ1-1 | TRBV5-1 | . | TRBD1 | CASSLVSGGGSEAFF | TGCGCCAGCAGCTTGGTGTCAGGGGGAGGGTCTGAAGCTTTCTTT
TRBJ1-6 | TRBV5-4 | . | . | CASSLPGGGSPLHF | TGTGCCAGCAGCTTGCCCGGGGGCGGTTCACCCCTCCACTTT
TRBJ1-1 | TRBV7-8 | once | TRBD1 | CASGRQGSGPTIMNTEAFF | TGTGCCAGCGGCAGACAGGGGAGTGGCCCAACTATCATGAACACTGAAGCTTTCTTT
TRBJ2-7 | TRBV3-1/TRBV3-2 | . | . | CASSQRNLGYEQYF | TGTGCCAGCAGCCAACGAAATTTAGGATACGAGCAGTACTTC
TRBJ1-6 | TRBV21-1 | once | . | CASRHPGGDRDSPLHF | TGTGCCAGCAGGCACCCCGGGGGCGACAGGGATTCACCCCTCCACTTT
TRBJ1-1 | TRBV10-3 | . | . | CASRAGNTEAFF | TGTGCCAGCAGAGCCGGGAACACTGAAGCTTTCTTT
TRBJ2-1 | TRBV4-1 | . | . | CASSQDPAPGEQFF | TGCGCCAGCAGCCAAGATCCAGCGCCCGGTGAGCAGTTCTTC
TRBJ1-2 | TRBV5-4 | . | . | CASSLDGGYGYTF | TGTGCCAGCAGCTTGGACGGCGGCTATGGCTACACCTTC
TRBJ2-7 | TRBV2 | . | . | CASRLTGYEQYF | TGTGCCAGCAGGCTCACAGGATACGAGCAGTACTTC
TRBJ2-7 | TRBV27 | . | TRBD1 | CASSLSGTGRRGEQYF | TGTGCCAGCAGTTTATCGGGGACAGGTCGGCGGGGCGAGCAGTACTTC
TRBJ2-6 | TRBV5-6 | . | . | CASSLIPGSGANVLTF | TGTGCCAGCAGCTTGATCCCCGGCTCTGGGGCCAACGTCCTGACTTTC
TRBJ1-6 | TRBV30 | . | . | CAWSAGAGGIDSPLHF | TGTGCCTGGAGTGCTGGTGCGGGGGGTATTGATTCACCCCTCCACTTT
TRBJ1-6 | TRBV19 | . | . | CASRPPGRGPVSPLHF | TGTGCCAGTAGACCCCCCGGGCGGGGGCCAGTTTCACCCCTCCACTTT
TRBJ2-1 | TRBV11-2 | once | . | CASSLASVGNEQFF | TGTGCCAGCAGCTTAGCTTCGGTCGGAAATGAGCAGTTCTTC
TRBJ2-1 | TRBV2 | . | TRBD2 | CASSLAGGPYNEQFF | TGTGCCAGCAGTTTAGCGGGGGGGCCCTACAATGAGCAGTTCTTC
TRBJ2-2 | TRBV15 | few | . | CATSGDLGRSTGELFF | TGTGCCACCAGCGGTGATTTGGGCAGGTCCACCGGGGAGCTGTTTTTT
TRBJ1-5 | TRBV2 | . | . | CASGNWGSNQPQHF | TGTGCCAGCGGAAACTGGGGTAGCAATCAGCCCCAGCATTTT
TRBJ2-7 | TRBV5-1 | . | TRBD1 | CASSLGQGSSYEQYF | TGCGCCAGCAGCTTGGGACAGGGCAGCTCCTACGAGCAGTACTTC
TRBJ2-3 | TRBV19 | . | TRBD2 | CASSISASAGGLTDTQYF | TGTGCCAGTAGTATCTCGGCTTCAGCGGGGGGGCTAACAGATACGCAGTATTTT
TRBJ1-2 | TRBV15 | . | . | CATSLTGGRGYTF | TGTGCCACCAGCCTAACAGGTGGGCGGGGCTACACCTTC
TRBJ1-1 | TRBV7-9 | few | TRBD1 | CASSLAGGWNTEAFF | TGTGCCAGCAGCTTAGCAGGGGGCTGGAACACTGAAGCTTTCTTT
TRBJ1-6 | TRBV6-1 | . | . | CASSESGGSSPLHF | TGTGCCAGCAGTGAAAGTGGGGGCAGTTCACCCCTCCACTTT